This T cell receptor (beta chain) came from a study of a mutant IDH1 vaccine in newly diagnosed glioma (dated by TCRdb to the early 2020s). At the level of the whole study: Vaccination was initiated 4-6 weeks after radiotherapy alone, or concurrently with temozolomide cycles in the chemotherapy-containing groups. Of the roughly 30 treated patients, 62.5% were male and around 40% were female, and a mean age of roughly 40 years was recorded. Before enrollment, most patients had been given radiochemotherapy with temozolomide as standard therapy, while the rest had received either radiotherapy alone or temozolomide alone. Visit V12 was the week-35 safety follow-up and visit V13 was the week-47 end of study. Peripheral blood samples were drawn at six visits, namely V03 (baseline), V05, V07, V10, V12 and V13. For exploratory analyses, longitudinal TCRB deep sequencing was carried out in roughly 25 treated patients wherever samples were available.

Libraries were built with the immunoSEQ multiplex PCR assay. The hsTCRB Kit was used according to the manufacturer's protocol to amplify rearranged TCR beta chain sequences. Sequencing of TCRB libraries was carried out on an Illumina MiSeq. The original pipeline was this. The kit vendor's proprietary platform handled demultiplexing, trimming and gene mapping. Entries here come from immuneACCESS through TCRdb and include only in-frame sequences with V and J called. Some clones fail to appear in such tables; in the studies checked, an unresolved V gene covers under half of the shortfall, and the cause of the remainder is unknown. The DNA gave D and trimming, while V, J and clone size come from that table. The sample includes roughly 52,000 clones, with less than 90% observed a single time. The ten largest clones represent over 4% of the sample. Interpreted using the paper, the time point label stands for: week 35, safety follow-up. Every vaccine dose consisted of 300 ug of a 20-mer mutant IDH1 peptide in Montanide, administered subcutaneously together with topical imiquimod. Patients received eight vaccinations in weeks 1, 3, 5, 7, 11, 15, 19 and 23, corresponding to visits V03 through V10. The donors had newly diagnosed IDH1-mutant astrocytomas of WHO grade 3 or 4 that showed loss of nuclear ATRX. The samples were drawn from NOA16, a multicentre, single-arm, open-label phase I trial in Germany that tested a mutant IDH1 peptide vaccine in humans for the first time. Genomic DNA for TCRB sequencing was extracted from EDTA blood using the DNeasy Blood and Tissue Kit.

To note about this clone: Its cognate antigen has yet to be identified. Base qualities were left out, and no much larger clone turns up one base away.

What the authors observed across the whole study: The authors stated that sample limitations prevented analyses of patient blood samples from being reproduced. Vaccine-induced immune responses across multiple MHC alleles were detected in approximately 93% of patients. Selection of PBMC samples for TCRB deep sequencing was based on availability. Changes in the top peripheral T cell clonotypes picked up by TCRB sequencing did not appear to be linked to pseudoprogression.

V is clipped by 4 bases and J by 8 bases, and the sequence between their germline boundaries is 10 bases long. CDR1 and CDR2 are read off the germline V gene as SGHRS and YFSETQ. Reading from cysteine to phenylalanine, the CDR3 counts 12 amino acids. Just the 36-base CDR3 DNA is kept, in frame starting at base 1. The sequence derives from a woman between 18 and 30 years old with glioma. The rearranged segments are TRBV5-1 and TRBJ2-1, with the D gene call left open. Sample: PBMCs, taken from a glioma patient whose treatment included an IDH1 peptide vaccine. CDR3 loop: CASSLNPYEQFF. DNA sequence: TGCGCCAGCAGCCTGAACCCTTATGAGCAGTTCTTC.